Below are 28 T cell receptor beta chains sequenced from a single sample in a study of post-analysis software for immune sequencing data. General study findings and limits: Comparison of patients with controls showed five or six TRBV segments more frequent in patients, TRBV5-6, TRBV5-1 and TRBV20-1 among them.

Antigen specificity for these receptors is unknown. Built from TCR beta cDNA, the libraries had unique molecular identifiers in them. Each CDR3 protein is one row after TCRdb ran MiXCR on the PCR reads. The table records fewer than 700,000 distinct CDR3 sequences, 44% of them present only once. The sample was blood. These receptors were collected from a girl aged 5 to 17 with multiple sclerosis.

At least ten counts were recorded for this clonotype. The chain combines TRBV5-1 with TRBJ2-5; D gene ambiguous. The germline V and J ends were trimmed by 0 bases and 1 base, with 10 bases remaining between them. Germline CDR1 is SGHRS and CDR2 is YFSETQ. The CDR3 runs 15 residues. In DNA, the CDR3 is TGCGCCAGCAGCTTGGTCAGCCAAGCCCAAGAGACCCAGTACTTC. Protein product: CASSLVSQAQETQYF.

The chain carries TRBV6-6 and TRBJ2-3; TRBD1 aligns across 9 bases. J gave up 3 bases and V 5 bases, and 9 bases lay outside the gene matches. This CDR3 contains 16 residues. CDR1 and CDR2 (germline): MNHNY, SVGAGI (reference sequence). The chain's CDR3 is CASSLGTGLRTDTQYF. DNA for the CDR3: TGTGCCAGCAGTCTCGGGACAGGGTTACGGACAGATACGCAGTATTTT.

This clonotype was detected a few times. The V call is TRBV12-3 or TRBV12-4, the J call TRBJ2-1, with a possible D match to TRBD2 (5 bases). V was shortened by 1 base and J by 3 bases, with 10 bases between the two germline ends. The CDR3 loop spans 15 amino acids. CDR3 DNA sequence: TGTGCCAGCAGTTTAGAGGGAGCCTACTACAATGAGCAGTTCTTC. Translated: CASSLEGAYYNEQFF.

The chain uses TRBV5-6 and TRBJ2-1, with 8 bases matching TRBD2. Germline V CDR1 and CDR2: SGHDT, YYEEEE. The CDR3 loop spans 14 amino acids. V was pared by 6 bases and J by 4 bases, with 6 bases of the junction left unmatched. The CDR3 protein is CASKQRESYNEQFF. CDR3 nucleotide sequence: TGTGCCAGCAAACAGCGGGAGTCGTACAATGAGCAGTTCTTC. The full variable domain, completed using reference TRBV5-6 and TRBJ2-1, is DAGVTQSPTHLIKTRGQQVTLRCSPKSGHDTVSWYQQALGQGPQFIFQYYEEEERQRGNFPDRFSGHQFPNYSSELNVNALLLGDSALYLCASKQRESYNEQFFGPGTRLTVL.

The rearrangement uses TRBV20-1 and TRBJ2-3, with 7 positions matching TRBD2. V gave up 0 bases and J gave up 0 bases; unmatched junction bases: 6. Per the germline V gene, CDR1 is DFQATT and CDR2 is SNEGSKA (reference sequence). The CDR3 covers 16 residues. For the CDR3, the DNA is TGCAGTGCTAGAGAAGGGGAGGGACCTAGCACAGATACGCAGTATTTT. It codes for CSAREGEGPSTDTQYF.

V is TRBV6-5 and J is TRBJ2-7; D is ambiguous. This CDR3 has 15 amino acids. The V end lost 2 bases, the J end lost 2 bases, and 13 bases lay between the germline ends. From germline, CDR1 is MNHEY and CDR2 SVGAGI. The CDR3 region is CASSYGLELTYEQYF. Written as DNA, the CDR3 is TGTGCCAGCAGTTACGGGCTTGAACTAACCTACGAGCAGTACTTC.

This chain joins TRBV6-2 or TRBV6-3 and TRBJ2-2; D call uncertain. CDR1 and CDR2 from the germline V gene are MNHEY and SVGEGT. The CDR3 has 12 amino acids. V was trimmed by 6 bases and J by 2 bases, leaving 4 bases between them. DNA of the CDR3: TGTGCCAGCAGCATCAACACCGGGGAGCTGTTTTTT. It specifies CASSINTGELFF.

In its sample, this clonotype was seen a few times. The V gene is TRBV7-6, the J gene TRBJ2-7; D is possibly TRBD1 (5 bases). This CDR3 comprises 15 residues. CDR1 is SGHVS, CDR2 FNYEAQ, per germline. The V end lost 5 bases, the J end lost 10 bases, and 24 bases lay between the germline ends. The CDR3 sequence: CASSPRIDKGPDQYF. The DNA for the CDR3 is TGTGCCAGCAGCCCTCGGATTGACAAGGGGCCGGATCAGTACTTC.

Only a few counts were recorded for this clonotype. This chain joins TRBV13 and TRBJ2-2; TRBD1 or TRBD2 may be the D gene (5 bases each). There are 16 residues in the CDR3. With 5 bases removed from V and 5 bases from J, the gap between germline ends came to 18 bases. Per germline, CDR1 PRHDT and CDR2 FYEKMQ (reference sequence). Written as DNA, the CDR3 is TGTGCCAGCAGCCCTCGCTGGCAGGGAGTGACCGGGGAGCTGTTTTTT. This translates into CASSPRWQGVTGELFF.

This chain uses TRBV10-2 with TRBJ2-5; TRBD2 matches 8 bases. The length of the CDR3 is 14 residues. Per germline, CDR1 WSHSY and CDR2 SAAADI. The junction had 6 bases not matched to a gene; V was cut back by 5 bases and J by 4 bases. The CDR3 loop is CASSLLSGVETQYF. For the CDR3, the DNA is TGCGCCAGCAGTCTACTTAGCGGGGTAGAGACCCAGTACTTC.

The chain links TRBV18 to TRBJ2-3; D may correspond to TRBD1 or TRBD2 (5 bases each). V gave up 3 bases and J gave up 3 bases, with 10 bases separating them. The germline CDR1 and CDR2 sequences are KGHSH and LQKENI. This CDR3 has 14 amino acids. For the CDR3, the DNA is TGTGCCAGCTCACCCTTAGGGGAGACAGATACGCAGTATTTT. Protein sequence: CASSPLGETDTQYF.

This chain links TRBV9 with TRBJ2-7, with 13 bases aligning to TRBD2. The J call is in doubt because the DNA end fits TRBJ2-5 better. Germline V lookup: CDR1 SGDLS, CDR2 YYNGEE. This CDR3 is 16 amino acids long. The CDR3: CASSGGLAGVQETQYF. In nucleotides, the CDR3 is TGTGCCAGCAGCGGCGGACTAGCGGGGGTCCAGGAGACCCAGTACTTC.

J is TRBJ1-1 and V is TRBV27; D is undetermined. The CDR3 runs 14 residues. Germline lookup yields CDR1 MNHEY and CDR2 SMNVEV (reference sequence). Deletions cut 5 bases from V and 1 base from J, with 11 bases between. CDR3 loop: CASSPLKTNTEAFF. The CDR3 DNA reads TGTGCCAGCAGTCCCCTCAAGACGAACACTGAAGCTTTCTTT.

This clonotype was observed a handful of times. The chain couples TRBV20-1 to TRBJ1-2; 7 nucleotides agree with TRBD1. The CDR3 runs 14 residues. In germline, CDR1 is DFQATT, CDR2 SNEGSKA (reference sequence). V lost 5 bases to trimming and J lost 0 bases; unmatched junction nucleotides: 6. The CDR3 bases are TGCAGTGCTGACCGGGACAGCACTAACTATGGCTACACCTTC. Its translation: CSADRDSTNYGYTF.

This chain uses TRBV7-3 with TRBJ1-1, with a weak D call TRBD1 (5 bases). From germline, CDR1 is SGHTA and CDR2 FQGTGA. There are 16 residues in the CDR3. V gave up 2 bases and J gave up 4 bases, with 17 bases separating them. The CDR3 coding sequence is TGTGCCAGCAGCTTACAATTAGGGGCGGGACTCACTGAAGCTTTCTTT. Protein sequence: CASSLQLGAGLTEAFF.

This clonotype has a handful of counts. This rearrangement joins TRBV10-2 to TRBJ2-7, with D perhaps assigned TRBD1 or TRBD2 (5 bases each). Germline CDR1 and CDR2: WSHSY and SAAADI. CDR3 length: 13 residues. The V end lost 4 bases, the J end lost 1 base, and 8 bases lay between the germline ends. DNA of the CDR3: TGCGCCAGCAGTGGGGGGATTTCCTACGAGCAGTACTTC. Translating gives CASSGGISYEQYF.

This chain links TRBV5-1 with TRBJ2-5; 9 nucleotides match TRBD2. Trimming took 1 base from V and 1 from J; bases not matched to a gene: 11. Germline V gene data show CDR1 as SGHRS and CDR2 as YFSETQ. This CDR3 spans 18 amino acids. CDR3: CASSLWELAGTSQETQYF. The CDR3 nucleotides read TGCGCCAGCAGCTTGTGGGAGCTAGCGGGGACCTCCCAAGAGACCCAGTACTTC.

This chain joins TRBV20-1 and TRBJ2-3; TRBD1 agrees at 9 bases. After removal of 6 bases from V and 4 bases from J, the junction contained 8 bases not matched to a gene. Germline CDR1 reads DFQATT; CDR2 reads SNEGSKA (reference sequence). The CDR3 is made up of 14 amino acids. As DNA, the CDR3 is TGCAGTGCCTTCGGGACAGGGAGGGCAGATACGCAGTATTTT. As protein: CSAFGTGRADTQYF.

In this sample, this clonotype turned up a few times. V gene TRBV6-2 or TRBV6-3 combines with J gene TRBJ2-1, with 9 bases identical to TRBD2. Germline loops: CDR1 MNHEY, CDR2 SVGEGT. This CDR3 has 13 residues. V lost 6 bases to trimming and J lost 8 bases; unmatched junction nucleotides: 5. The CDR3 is CASRSGTSHEQFF. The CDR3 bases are TGTGCCAGCAGATCCGGGACTAGCCATGAGCAGTTCTTC.

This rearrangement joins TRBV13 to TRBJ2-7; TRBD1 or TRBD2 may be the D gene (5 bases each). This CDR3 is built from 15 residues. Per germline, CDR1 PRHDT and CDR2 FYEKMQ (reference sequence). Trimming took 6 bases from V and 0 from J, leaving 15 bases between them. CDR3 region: CASSSRDRASYEQYF. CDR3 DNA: TGTGCCAGCAGTTCCCGGGACCGGGCCTCCTACGAGCAGTACTTC.

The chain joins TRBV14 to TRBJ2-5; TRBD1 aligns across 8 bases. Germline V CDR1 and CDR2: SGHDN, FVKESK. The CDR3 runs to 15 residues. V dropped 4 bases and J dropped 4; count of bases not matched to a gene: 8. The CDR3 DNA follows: TGTGCCAGCAGCCGACAGGGGTTACAGCGAGAGACCCAGTACTTC. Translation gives CASSRQGLQRETQYF. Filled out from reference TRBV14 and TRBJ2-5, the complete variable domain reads EAGVTQFPSHSVIEKGQTVTLRCDPISGHDNLYWYRRVMGKEIKFLLHFVKESKQDESGMPNNRFLAERTGGTYSTLKVQPAELEDSGVYFCASSRQGLQRETQYFGPGTRLLVL.

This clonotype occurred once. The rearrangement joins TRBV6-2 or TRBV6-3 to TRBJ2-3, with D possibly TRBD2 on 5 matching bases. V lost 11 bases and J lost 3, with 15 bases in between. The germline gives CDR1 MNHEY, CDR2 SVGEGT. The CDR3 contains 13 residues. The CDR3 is CAHAPSITDTQYF. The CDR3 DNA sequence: TGTGCCCACGCGCCTAGCATAACAGATACGCAGTATTTT.

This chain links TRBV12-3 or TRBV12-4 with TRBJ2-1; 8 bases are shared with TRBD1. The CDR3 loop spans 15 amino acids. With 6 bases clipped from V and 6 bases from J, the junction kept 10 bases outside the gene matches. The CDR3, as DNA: TGTGCCAGCAGCGAACCCGGGACAGGATCCAATGAGCAGTTCTTC. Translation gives CASSEPGTGSNEQFF.

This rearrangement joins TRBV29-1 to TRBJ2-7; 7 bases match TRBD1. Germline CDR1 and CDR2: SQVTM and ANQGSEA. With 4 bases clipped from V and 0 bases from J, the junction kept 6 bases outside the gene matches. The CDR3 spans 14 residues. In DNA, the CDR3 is TGCAGCGTTGGATCACAGGGGTTCTCCTACGAGCAGTACTTC. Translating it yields CSVGSQGFSYEQYF.

CDR3 sequence (DNA): TGCGCCAGCCAAGGACTAGCGGACTACAATGAGCAGTTCTTC. Protein product: CASQGLADYNEQFF. This rearrangement joins TRBV5-1 to TRBJ2-1; TRBD2 agrees at 10 bases. The V gene's germline CDR1 is SGHRS and CDR2 YFSETQ. J gave up 3 bases and V 7 bases, and 4 bases lay outside the gene matches. The CDR3 spans 14 residues. Combining the CDR3 with reference TRBV5-1 and TRBJ2-1 gives the whole variable domain KAGVTQTPRYLIKTRGQQVTLSCSPISGHRSVSWYQQTPGQGLQFLFEYFSETQRNKGNFPGRFSGRQFSNSRSEMNVSTLELGDSALYLCASQGLADYNEQFFGPGTRLTVL.

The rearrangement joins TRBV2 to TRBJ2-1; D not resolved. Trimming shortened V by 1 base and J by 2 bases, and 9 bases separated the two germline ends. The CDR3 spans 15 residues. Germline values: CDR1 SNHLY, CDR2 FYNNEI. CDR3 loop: CASSEEVGTYNEQFF. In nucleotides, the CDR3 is TGTGCCAGCAGTGAAGAAGTCGGAACCTACAATGAGCAGTTCTTC.

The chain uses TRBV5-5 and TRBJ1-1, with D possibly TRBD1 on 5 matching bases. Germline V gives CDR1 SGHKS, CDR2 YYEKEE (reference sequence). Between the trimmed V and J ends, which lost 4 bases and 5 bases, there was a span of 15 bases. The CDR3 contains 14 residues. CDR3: CASSAFQGRTEAFF. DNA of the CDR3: TGTGCCAGCAGCGCGTTTCAGGGAAGAACTGAAGCTTTCTTT.

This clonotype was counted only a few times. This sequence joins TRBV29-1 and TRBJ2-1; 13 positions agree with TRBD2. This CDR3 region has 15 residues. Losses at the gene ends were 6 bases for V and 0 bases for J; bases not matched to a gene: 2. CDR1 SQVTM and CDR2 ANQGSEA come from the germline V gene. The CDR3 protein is CSVWTSGSSYNEQFF. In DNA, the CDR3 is TGCAGCGTGTGGACTAGCGGGAGCTCCTACAATGAGCAGTTCTTC.